The 21 T cell receptor beta chains listed next were all sequenced from one sample in a study of shared clonotypes between healthy human individuals. Repertoires were generated with immunoSEQ multiplex PCR, while TCRdb's copy carries only in-frame clones and drops some. This sample yields roughly 1,500,000 clones, of which around 98.5% are seen a single time; approximately 0.38% belongs to the top ten. Specimen: naive CD4+ T cells sorted from blood. Subset meaning: CD45RA+ positively selected. The receptors come from a man aged 25-45 years in good health.

This CDR3 is CASSLAVDRGFEQYF. The CDR3 bases are TGTGCCAGCAGCTTAGCCGTGGACAGGGGCTTCGAGCAGTACTTC. J is TRBJ2-7 and V is TRBV7-2; 9 bases agree with TRBD1. The length of the CDR3 is 15 residues. The ends lost 0 bases at V and 6 bases at J; junction bases unmatched: 6. Germline lookup yields CDR1 SGHTA and CDR2 FQGNSA.

This clone was recorded once. The V call is TRBV6-1, the J call TRBJ2-3, with D perhaps matching TRBD1 or TRBD2 (5 bases each). Deletions cut 6 bases from V and 5 bases from J, with 12 bases between. This CDR3 has 13 residues. Per germline, CDR1 MNHNS and CDR2 SASEGT. The CDR3 reads CASREWGLDTQYF. Written as DNA, the CDR3 is TGTGCCAGCAGGGAGTGGGGGTTAGATACGCAGTATTTT.

The V call is TRBV18, the J call TRBJ2-5; D gene ambiguous. The V and J ends lost 0 bases and 0 bases respectively, with 17 bases between them. The CDR3 runs to 18 residues. Germline values: CDR1 KGHSH, CDR2 LQKENI. CDR3 sequence: CASSPPRVGQLYQETQYF. CDR3 bases: TGTGCCAGCTCACCACCCCGGGTAGGGCAGCTTTACCAAGAGACCCAGTACTTC.

Points on this clone: Other DNA variants within this sample encode the same CDR3. V and J are TRBV15 and TRBJ2-5; D not resolved. V lost 0 bases and J lost 2, with 4 bases in between. The CDR3 extends over 13 amino acids. Germline CDR1 and CDR2: LNHNV and YYDKDF (reference sequence). In DNA, the CDR3 is TGTGCCACCAGCAGAGATCGTCAAGAGACCCAGTACTTC. Translation gives CATSRDRQETQYF.

The CDR3 sequence: CAWRFSPGELFF. As DNA, the CDR3 is TGTGCCTGGAGATTTAGCCCCGGGGAGCTGTTTTTT. The chain carries TRBV30 and TRBJ2-2; D is unresolved. V was pared by 3 bases and J by 6 bases, with 8 bases between. The CDR3 is 12 residues long. The V gene's germline CDR1 is GTSNPN and CDR2 SVGIG (reference sequence).

The chain combines TRBV15 with TRBJ2-5; no definite D call. The V gene lost 0 bases and the J gene lost 5 bases, with 7 bases spanning the gap. From germline, CDR1 is LNHNV and CDR2 YYDKDF (reference sequence). The CDR3 spans 13 residues. The CDR3 protein is CATSRDHVETQYF. The DNA of the CDR3 is TGTGCCACCAGCAGAGATCACGTTGAGACCCAGTACTTC.

In regard to this clone: The sample holds other DNA sequences that translate to the same CDR3. The chain has TRBV14 and TRBJ2-1, with TRBD1 as a possible D gene (5 bases). The ends were cut back, 0 bases at V and 7 bases at J, with 7 bases in the middle. Germline values: CDR1 SGHDN, CDR2 FVKESK. This CDR3 region has 13 residues. CDR3 loop: CASSQDRVNEQFF. For the CDR3, the DNA is TGTGCCAGCAGCCAAGACAGGGTAAATGAGCAGTTCTTC.

The chain is built from TRBV18 and TRBJ2-7; no reliable D call. This CDR3 is 14 amino acids long. Trimming removed 6 bases from V and 0 bases from J, with 12 bases in between. The germline V gene has CDR1 KGHSH and CDR2 LQKENI. The CDR3 bases are TGTGCCAGCTCCCCGGTAAGTGACTCCTACGAGCAGTACTTC. Translated, it gives CASSPVSDSYEQYF. Full variable domain (missing parts from reference TRBV18 and TRBJ2-7): NAGVMQNPRHLVRRRGQEARLRCSPMKGHSHVYWYRQLPEEGLKFMVYLQKENIIDESGMPKERFSAEFPKEGPSILRIQQVVRGDSAAYFCASSPVSDSYEQYFGPGTRLTVT.

This chain connects TRBV5-4 to TRBJ1-1; tentatively, D is TRBD1 (6 bases). Germline CDR1 reads SGHNT; CDR2 reads YYREEE (reference sequence). Trimming cost V 0 bases and J 0 bases, with 15 bases left between them. This CDR3 comprises 17 residues. The CDR3, as DNA: TGTGCCAGCAGCTTGGTACAGGGAAATCTCATGAACACTGAAGCTTTCTTT. This translates into CASSLVQGNLMNTEAFF.

The chain is built from TRBV2 and TRBJ2-5, with 8 nucleotides matching TRBD1. The CDR3 contains 14 residues. Looked up from germline, CDR1 is SNHLY and CDR2 is FYNNEI. Trimming cost V 7 bases and J 5 bases; bases outside gene matches: 9. The CDR3 loop reads CASKVQGGTETQYF. CDR3 DNA: TGTGCCAGCAAGGTACAGGGGGGAACGGAGACCCAGTACTTC.

The J gene is TRBJ1-1, the V gene TRBV7-9; D gene ambiguous. Trimming took 6 bases from V and 1 from J, leaving 24 bases between them. The CDR3 loop spans 18 amino acids. Germline CDR1 and CDR2: SEHNR and FQNEAQ (reference sequence). CDR3 sequence reads: CASRPSIRTGIKNTEAFF. The CDR3 DNA reads TGTGCCAGCAGGCCCTCGATCCGGACGGGCATAAAGAACACTGAAGCTTTCTTT. The whole variable domain, filled in from reference TRBV7-9 and TRBJ1-1, reads DTGVSQNPRHKITKRGQNVTFRCDPISEHNRLYWYRQTLGQGPEFLTYFQNEAQLEKSRLLSDRFSAERPKGSFSTLEIQRTEQGDSAMYLCASRPSIRTGIKNTEAFFGQGTRLTVV.

The CDR3 loop reads CASRTGQAYYEQYF. The CDR3 nucleotides are TGTGCCAGCAGGACTGGACAGGCTTACTACGAGCAGTACTTC. V gene TRBV6-6 combines with J gene TRBJ2-7, with 7 bases lining up with TRBD1. Germline V gene lookup returns CDR1 MNHNY and CDR2 SVGAGI (reference sequence). CDR3 length equals 14 residues. The junction had 8 bases not matched to a gene; V was cut back by 6 bases and J by 3 bases.

This clone was seen only once. J is TRBJ1-1 and V is TRBV11-1; TRBD1 might be the D (6 bases). The length of the CDR3 is 16 residues. V lost 7 bases and J lost 1, with 19 bases in between. CDR1 is SGHAT and CDR2 is FQDESV in the germline V gene (reference sequence). This CDR3 reads CASTSLPGQRNTEAFF. Written as DNA, the CDR3 is TGTGCCAGCACCAGTCTCCCGGGACAAAGGAACACTGAAGCTTTCTTT.

The J gene is TRBJ1-2, the V gene TRBV5-4; D perhaps matches TRBD1 (5 bases). CDR3 size: 15 residues. Germline V gives CDR1 SGHNT, CDR2 YYREEE (reference sequence). V was cut by 4 bases and J by 8 bases, with 21 bases left in between. Written as DNA, the CDR3 is TGTGCCAGCAGCGCTACCCAACAGGTTACGGGGGGCTACACCTTC. Encoded protein: CASSATQQVTGGYTF.

This chain uses TRBV27 with TRBJ1-4; D not resolved. The V gene's germline CDR1 is MNHEY and CDR2 SMNVEV (reference sequence). The length of the CDR3 is 14 residues. Trimming removed 6 bases from V and 5 bases from J, with 13 bases in between. CDR3 nucleotides: TGTGCCAGCAGCCTCGGACGGCAAAATGAAAAACTGTTTTTT. It codes for CASSLGRQNEKLFF.

The V gene is TRBV7-2, the J gene TRBJ2-6, with TRBD2 identical over 7 bases. Germline-derived CDR1 and CDR2 are SGHTA and FQGNSA. V lost 2 bases, J lost 3 bases, and 10 bases stayed unmatched. CDR3 length: 18 residues. CDR3 bases: TGTGCCAGCAGCTTAACAGCGGGGACCGGCCGTGGGGCCAACGTCCTGACTTTC. Translated: CASSLTAGTGRGANVLTF. The full variable domain, with the rest looked up from reference TRBV7-2 and TRBJ2-6, is GAGVSQSPSNKVTEKGKDVELRCDPISGHTALYWYRQSLGQGLEFLIYFQGNSAPDKSGLPSDRFSAERTGGSVSTLTIQRTQQEDSAVYLCASSLTAGTGRGANVLTFGAGSRLTVL.

The chain combines TRBV29-1 with TRBJ2-7; 8 nucleotides match TRBD1. The V segment lost 7 bases and the J segment 1 base; nucleotides outside the gene matches: 6. Germline CDR1 is SQVTM and CDR2 is ANQGSEA. The CDR3 is 13 residues long. CDR3 coding DNA: TGCAGCGCACGACAGGGGCAGTCCTACGAGCAGTACTTC. Encoded protein: CSARQGQSYEQYF.

The V and J genes are TRBV5-1 and TRBJ2-3, with TRBD1 as a possible D gene (6 bases). The CDR3 consists of 16 residues. Trimming removed 0 bases from V and 3 bases from J, with 14 bases in between. Germline CDR1 is SGHRS and CDR2 is YFSETQ. CDR3 sequence (DNA): TGCGCCAGCAGCTTGGTCGGAGTCAGGGGAACAGATACGCAGTATTTT. It yields the protein CASSLVGVRGTDTQYF.

This rearrangement joins TRBV7-6 to TRBJ2-1, with D possibly TRBD2 on 6 matching bases. Trimming cost V 3 bases and J 5 bases, with 14 bases left between them. The germline CDR1 and CDR2 sequences are SGHVS and FNYEAQ. The CDR3 totals 15 residues. The CDR3 nucleotides read TGTGCCAGCAGCTTCGACCCGACTAGGGACAATGAGCAGTTCTTC. This gives the protein CASSFDPTRDNEQFF.

The J gene is TRBJ2-3, the V gene TRBV28, with 9 nucleotides matching TRBD1. The CDR3 extends over 15 amino acids. The germline gives CDR1 MDHEN, CDR2 SYDVKM. After removal of 2 bases from V and 3 bases from J, the junction contained 3 bases not matched to a gene. The CDR3 reads CASSLVGQGTDTQYF. The DNA for the CDR3 is TGTGCCAGCAGTTTAGTGGGACAGGGTACAGATACGCAGTATTTT.

The CDR3 DNA reads as TGTGCCAGCAGCGTAGGGACTAGCGGGATACTCTACAATGAGCAGTTCTTC. Translated: CASSVGTSGILYNEQFF. The chain is built from TRBV9 and TRBJ2-1; 12 nucleotides line up with TRBD2. V shed 0 bases and J 3 bases; nucleotides not matched to a gene: 4. Germline V gives CDR1 SGDLS, CDR2 YYNGEE. This CDR3 region has 17 residues.